This TCR beta chain was sequenced in a study of blood T cell repertoires in COVID-19. Assay used: immunoSEQ multiplex PCR; TCRdb lists only in-frame clones, some missing. The profile shows 150,000 to 200,000 clones, roughly 85% of them singletons. V dropped 5 bases and J dropped 2; count of bases not matched to a gene: 8. Germline V gene data show CDR1 as SGHTA and CDR2 as FQGNSA. The CDR3 extends over 17 amino acids. The chain couples TRBV7-2 to TRBJ2-2; 10 positions agree with TRBD2. This sequence was found in a human donor with active or convalescent COVID-19. The donor label of this sample is uncertain. The sequencing input was peripheral blood. In DNA, the CDR3 is TGTGCCAGCAGCCTCCTTGGGACTAGCGTCAACACCGGGGAGCTGTTTTTT. Translation gives CASSLLGTSVNTGELFF.